Below, 4 T cell receptor beta chains from the same sample are listed, as sequenced in a study of blood T cells in healthy people across ages. A second roughly 6 to 11 cycle PCR used barcoded and J-beta primers. TCRdb processed the 5' RACE reads anew with MiXCR; each CDR3 protein has one entry. The repertoire consists of some 1.5 million distinct CDR3 sequences, with about 28% occurring once and the leading ten covering 6.5% to 8.5%. The sample comprised blood. The receptor set was obtained from a woman aged 30 to 39 in good health.

The V and J genes are TRBV20-1 and TRBJ1-1; no reliable D call. CDR1 and CDR2 from the germline V gene are DFQATT and SNEGSKA (reference sequence). The V and J ends lost 6 bases and 5 bases respectively, with 16 bases between them. This CDR3 is built from 13 residues. The CDR3 protein is CSAPIRTTTEAFF. The CDR3, as DNA: TGCAGTGCCCCGATCAGGACCACAACTGAAGCTTTCTTT.

The chain links TRBV11-2 to TRBJ2-5; 9 bases map to TRBD2. The CDR3 has 17 residues. CDR1 SGHAT and CDR2 FQNNGV come from the germline V gene. The V and J ends lost 0 bases and 4 bases, in that order; junction bases with no gene match: 9. In nucleotides, the CDR3 is TGTGCCAGCAGCTTAGATCCCCCAGCGGGGGGTCGAGAGACCCAGTACTTC. This encodes CASSLDPPAGGRETQYF.

This chain joins TRBV2 and TRBJ2-1; D perhaps matches TRBD2 (6 bases). The V gene's germline CDR1 is SNHLY and CDR2 FYNNEI. This CDR3 has 11 residues. V lost 11 bases and J 10 bases, leaving 15 bases between the germline ends. CDR3 coding DNA: TGTGCCTCCCGACTAGTCCTCGAGCAGTTCTTC. Protein: CASRLVLEQFF. The full variable domain, in which reference TRBV2 and TRBJ2-1 provide the parts outside the CDR3, is EPEVTQTPSHQVTQMGQEVILRCVPISNHLYFYWYRQILGQKVEFLVSFYNNEISEKSEIFDDQFSVERPDGSNFTLKIRSTKLEDSAMYFCASRLVLEQFFGPGTRLTVL.

The rearrangement links TRBV12-3 or TRBV12-4 to TRBJ2-1; 8 bases map to TRBD2. Trimming cost V 5 bases and J 4 bases; bases outside gene matches: 7. CDR3 length equals 15 residues. CDR3: CASSQRGTRYNEQFF. CDR3 bases: TGTGCCAGCAGTCAGCGGGGGACCCGTTACAATGAGCAGTTCTTC.